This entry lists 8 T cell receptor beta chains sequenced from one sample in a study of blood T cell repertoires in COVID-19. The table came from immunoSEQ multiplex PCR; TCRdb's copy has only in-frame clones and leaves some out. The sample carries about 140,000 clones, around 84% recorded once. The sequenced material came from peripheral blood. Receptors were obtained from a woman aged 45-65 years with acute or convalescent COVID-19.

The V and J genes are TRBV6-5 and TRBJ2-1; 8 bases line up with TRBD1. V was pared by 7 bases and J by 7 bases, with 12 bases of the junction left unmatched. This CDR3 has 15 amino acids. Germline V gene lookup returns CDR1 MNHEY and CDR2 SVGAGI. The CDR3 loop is CASTRSQGAGNEQFF. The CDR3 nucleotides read TGTGCCAGCACTCGGTCCCAGGGGGCAGGTAATGAGCAGTTCTTC.

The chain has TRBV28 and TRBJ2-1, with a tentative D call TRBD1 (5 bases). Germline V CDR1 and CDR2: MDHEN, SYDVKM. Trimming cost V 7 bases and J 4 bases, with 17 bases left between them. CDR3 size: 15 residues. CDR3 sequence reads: CASTTTASGYNEQFF. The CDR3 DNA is TGTGCCAGCACTACGACAGCAAGTGGATACAATGAGCAGTTCTTC.

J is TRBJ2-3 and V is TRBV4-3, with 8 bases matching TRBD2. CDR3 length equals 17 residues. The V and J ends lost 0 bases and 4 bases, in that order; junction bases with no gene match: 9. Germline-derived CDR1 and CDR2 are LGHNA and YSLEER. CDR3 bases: TGCGCCAGCAGCCAAGAAGTGGTGGGACTAGTGGCAGATACGCAGTATTTT. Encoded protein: CASSQEVVGLVADTQYF.

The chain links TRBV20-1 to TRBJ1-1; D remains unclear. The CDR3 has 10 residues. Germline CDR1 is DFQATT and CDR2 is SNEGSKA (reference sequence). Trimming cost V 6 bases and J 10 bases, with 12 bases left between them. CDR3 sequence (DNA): TGCAGTGCCTGGGCACGGGGAGCTTTCTTT. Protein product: CSAWARGAFF.

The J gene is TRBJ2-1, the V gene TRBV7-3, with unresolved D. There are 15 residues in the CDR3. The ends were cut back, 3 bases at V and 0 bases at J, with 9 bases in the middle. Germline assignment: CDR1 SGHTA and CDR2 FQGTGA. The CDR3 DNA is TGTGCCAGCAGCTTCGACTCCAGCTCCTACAATGAGCAGTTCTTC. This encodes CASSFDSSSYNEQFF.

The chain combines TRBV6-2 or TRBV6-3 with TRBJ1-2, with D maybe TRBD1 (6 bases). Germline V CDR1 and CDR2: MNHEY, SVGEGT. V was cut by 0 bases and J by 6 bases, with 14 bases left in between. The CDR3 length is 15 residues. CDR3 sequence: CASSYSGQFRNGYTF. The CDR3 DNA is TGTGCCAGCAGTTACTCCGGACAGTTTAGGAATGGCTACACCTTC.

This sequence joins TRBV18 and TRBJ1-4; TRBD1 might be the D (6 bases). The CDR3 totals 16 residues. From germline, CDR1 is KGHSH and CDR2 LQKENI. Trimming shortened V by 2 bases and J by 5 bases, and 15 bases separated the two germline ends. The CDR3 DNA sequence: TGTGCCAGCTCACCAAGTTATGGACAGCTAAATGAAAAACTGTTTTTT. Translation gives CASSPSYGQLNEKLFF.

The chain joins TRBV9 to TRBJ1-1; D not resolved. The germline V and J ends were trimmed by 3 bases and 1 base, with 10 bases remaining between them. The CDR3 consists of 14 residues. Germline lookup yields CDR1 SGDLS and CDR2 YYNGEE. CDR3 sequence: CASSAPTPNTEAFF. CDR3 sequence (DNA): TGTGCCAGCAGCGCCCCTACCCCGAACACTGAAGCTTTCTTT.